The clone carrying this T cell receptor beta chain has more than one count but fewer than ten. In germline, CDR1 is SGDLS, CDR2 YYNGEE. The CDR3 loop spans 14 amino acids. V was pared by 0 bases and J by 4 bases, with 8 bases between. These data originate in a study of blood T cell repertoires in COVID-19. Study context: The samples span acute and convalescent COVID-19 from the United States, Italy and Spain. T cells, B-cell-depleted T cells, or PBMCs provided the cDNA or gDNA that served as material.

As originally analysed: Estimation of nucleated cell counts relied on the amplification of reference gene primers. TCRdb's table, derived via immunoSEQ multiplex PCR, lists solely in-frame clones and lacks some. The V and J calls and clone size were taken over from that table, and D and trimming were inferred from the DNA. The sample consists of 89,000 or so clones, 85% of them appearing once. J is TRBJ1-3 and V is TRBV9; D ambiguous. What was sequenced was peripheral blood. The receptor comes from a man older than 75 with acute or convalescent COVID-19. The CDR3 reads CASSVASRGNTIYF. The CDR3 region has the DNA TGTGCCAGCAGCGTAGCGTCTCGGGGAAACACCATATATTTT. Full variable domain (rest looked up from reference TRBV9 and TRBJ1-3): DSGVTQTPKHLITATGQRVTLRCSPRSGDLSVYWYQQSLDQGLQFLIQYYNGEERAKGNILERFSAQQFPDLHSELNLSSLELGDSALYFCASSVASRGNTIYFGEGSWLTVV.